This T cell receptor (beta chain) was recorded in a study of T-cell reconstitution after alpha-beta-depleted transplantation in children. Preparation of the TCRbeta library used unique molecular identifiers. TCRdb ran MiXCR on the PCR reads and lists one entry per CDR3 protein. The sample includes 600,000 to 800,000 distinct CDR3 sequences, about 12% of them seen just once. This material consisted of PBMCs, taken before TCRalphabeta/CD19-depleted stem cell transplant. This receptor was obtained from a girl aged 2-9 years with congenital amegakaryocytic thrombocytopenia, due to receive a stem cell transplant.

The CDR3 nucleotides are TGTGCCAGCAGTGAAGCCCCCCCCGACAGGAACTATGGCTACACCTTC. Its protein product is CASSEAPPDRNYGYTF. The chain couples TRBV2 to TRBJ1-2; a possible D gene is TRBD1 (6 bases). The CDR3 is made up of 16 amino acids. Germline CDR1 SNHLY, CDR2 FYNNEI. Trimming removed 0 bases at V and 2 bases at J, with 13 bases between. The full variable domain, with the rest looked up from reference TRBV2 and TRBJ1-2, is EPEVTQTPSHQVTQMGQEVILRCVPISNHLYFYWYRQILGQKVEFLVSFYNNEISEKSEIFDDQFSVERPDGSNFTLKIRSTKLEDSAMYFCASSEAPPDRNYGYTFGSGTRLTVV.